The source of this T cell receptor (beta chain) is a study of T-cell memory formation after mild COVID-19. Across the whole study: TCR clusters showed largely donor specificity.

In regard to this clonotype: The antigen is undetermined.

The germline V gene encodes CDR1 MNHEY and CDR2 SMNVEV (reference sequence). The CDR3 runs 15 residues. Trimming stripped 5 bases from V and 1 base from J, with 14 bases between. Findings and limits, study-wide: Proof of SARS-CoV-2 specificity was absent for the second-wave clones that crested on day 37.

After 5'RACE with constant-segment primers, TCR alpha and TCR beta cDNA libraries carrying sample barcodes and UMIs were obtained. Via MiXCR, TCRdb re-called the 5' RACE reads, giving one row per CDR3 protein. The data hold hundreds of thousands of distinct CDR3 sequences, with roughly 21% observed a single time. The chain carries TRBV27 and TRBJ1-1; unclear D gene. Sequencing was performed on PBMCs or a T cell subset sorted from them (not recorded which). This TCR derives from an adult woman who had mild COVID-19 (a few samples of this study predate the infection). Cell type and time point are not known. CDR3 in DNA: TGTGCCAGCAGTACTAGAGGTGGGAAGAACACTGAAGCTTTCTTT. This sequence encodes CASSTRGGKNTEAFF.